Listed below are T cell receptor beta chains from one sample, sequenced in a study of T cell responses to AZD1222 COVID-19 vaccine. The table came from immunoSEQ multiplex PCR; TCRdb's copy has only in-frame clones and leaves some out. The table shows under 90,000 clones, with 83% occurring only once. The material sequenced was peripheral blood, taken 28 days after the second AZD1222 dose. These receptors originate from an adult who received the AZD1222 COVID-19 vaccine. Each CDR3 is given with its conserved first and last residue. D genes are given only for firm matches. Only some rows state a clone size, as once, few, many or a class for expanded clones.

d_call j_call clone_size v_call cdr3_aa cdr3_nt
NA TRBJ2-5 once TRBV5-1 CASKGNVYQETQYF TGCGCCAGCAAAGGCAACGTGTACCAAGAGACCCAGTACTTC
NA TRBJ1-3 NA TRBV7-2 CASSSFPGQSSGNTIYF TGTGCCAGCAGCTCGTTCCCGGGCCAGAGCTCTGGAAACACCATATATTTT
NA TRBJ1-2 NA TRBV19 CASRQGLNYGYTF TGTGCCAGTAGACAGGGCCTAAACTATGGCTACACCTTC
NA TRBJ2-5 NA TRBV7-8 CASSSIHDPGAGSETQYF TGTGCCAGCAGCTCAATACATGACCCGGGGGCGGGATCAGAGACCCAGTACTTC
TRBD1 TRBJ2-5 NA TRBV11-3 CASSPPTGKGETQYF TGTGCCAGCAGCCCACCGACAGGGAAAGGAGAGACCCAGTACTTC
NA TRBJ2-1 few TRBV19 CASSIASAYNEQFF TGTGCCAGTAGTATCGCTTCAGCCTACAATGAGCAGTTCTTC
TRBD2 TRBJ2-1 once TRBV4-2 CASSQAITIAGAYNEQFF TGTGCCAGCAGCCAAGCGATCACTATAGCGGGGGCTTACAATGAGCAGTTCTTC
NA TRBJ1-2 NA TRBV3-1/TRBV3-2 CASSQRLGVANYGYTF TGTGCCAGCAGCCAAAGACTGGGGGTGGCTAACTATGGCTACACCTTC
TRBD2 TRBJ2-7 NA TRBV5-6 CASSPPLAGYYEQYF TGTGCCAGCAGTCCCCCCCTAGCGGGATACTACGAGCAGTACTTC
NA TRBJ2-1 NA TRBV7-3 CASGGEGQTYNEQFF TGTGCCAGCGGCGGGGAGGGACAGACCTACAATGAGCAGTTCTTC
NA TRBJ2-7 NA TRBV20-1 CSALPLGEQYF TGCAGTGCCCTCCCCCTGGGCGAGCAGTACTTC
NA TRBJ1-2 many TRBV7-9 CASSPRAAYGYTF TGTGCCAGCAGCCCCCGTGCAGCGTATGGCTACACCTTC
TRBD2 TRBJ2-7 NA TRBV7-9 CASSLGLARSKSSYEQYF TGTGCCAGCAGCTTGGGACTAGCGCGATCCAAGAGCTCCTACGAGCAGTACTTC
NA TRBJ1-1 NA TRBV28 CASSFLGTENTEAFF TGTGCCAGCAGTTTTCTCGGTACTGAGAACACTGAAGCTTTCTTT
TRBD1 TRBJ1-1 NA TRBV27 CASSFTRDREAFF TGTGCCAGCAGTTTCACCCGGGACAGAGAAGCTTTCTTT
TRBD1 TRBJ2-5 once TRBV2 CASSEPTGGVETQYF TGTGCCAGCAGTGAGCCAACAGGGGGAGTAGAGACCCAGTACTTC
NA TRBJ1-5 NA TRBV19 CASSFSPEGHQPQHF TGTGCCAGTAGTTTCTCGCCCGAGGGGCATCAGCCCCAGCATTTT
NA TRBJ2-5 NA TRBV10-3 CAISGEAIGETQYF TGTGCCATCAGTGGAGAGGCTATCGGGGAGACCCAGTACTTC
TRBD1 TRBJ1-2 NA TRBV7-9 CASSPTDYRGRFNYGYTF TGTGCCAGCAGCCCGACGGATTACAGGGGACGGTTTAACTATGGCTACACCTTC
NA TRBJ1-5 once TRBV7-2 CASSSQPDGGPQHF TGTGCCAGCAGCTCACAGCCCGACGGAGGGCCCCAGCATTTT
NA TRBJ1-4 NA TRBV7-2 CASSLARTATNEKLFF TGTGCCAGCAGCTTAGCTCGGACAGCAACTAATGAAAAACTGTTTTTT
NA TRBJ1-1 NA TRBV19 CASAAGKVTEAFF TGTGCCAGCGCAGCGGGGAAGGTCACTGAAGCTTTCTTT
NA TRBJ1-3 NA TRBV6-5 CASSYSLRGNTIYF TGTGCCAGCAGTTACTCGTTACGCGGAAACACCATATATTTT
TRBD1 TRBJ2-5 NA TRBV11-3 CASSVRTGDRQETQYF TGTGCCAGCAGCGTGAGGACAGGGGATCGCCAAGAGACCCAGTACTTC
NA TRBJ1-1 NA TRBV14 CASSQHGTMNTEAFF TGTGCCAGCAGCCAGCACGGGACGATGAACACTGAAGCTTTCTTT
NA TRBJ2-2 few TRBV4-1 CASSKGPVQMDTGELFF TGCGCCAGCAGCAAAGGGCCCGTCCAAATGGACACCGGGGAGCTGTTTTTT
TRBD1 TRBJ1-2 NA TRBV6-6 CASNDEGGAFGGYTF TGTGCCAGCAACGACGAAGGGGGCGCTTTTGGTGGCTACACCTTC
NA TRBJ1-2 NA TRBV28 CASSPRTNYGYTF TGTGCCAGCAGCCCACGAACTAACTATGGCTACACCTTC
NA TRBJ2-2 once TRBV5-1 CASSLEGEAGELFF TGCGCCAGCAGCTTGGAGGGGGAAGCCGGGGAGCTGTTTTTT
NA TRBJ2-3 NA TRBV6-5 CASSPRSFPDTQYF TGTGCCAGCAGCCCCCGGAGCTTCCCAGATACGCAGTATTTT
NA TRBJ2-7 NA TRBV5-1 CASSSLRGGDYEQYF TGCGCCAGCAGCTCACTCAGGGGTGGTGACTACGAGCAGTACTTC
TRBD2 TRBJ2-7 NA TRBV27 CASSLRRELGYEQYF TGTGCCAGCAGTTTACGGCGGGAGTTGGGGTACGAGCAGTACTTC
NA TRBJ2-2 NA TRBV10-2 CASSEREFGGELFF TGCGCCAGCAGTGAGCGGGAGTTCGGCGGGGAGCTGTTTTTT
NA TRBJ2-7 NA TRBV15 CATSRDAASPGEQYF TGTGCCACCAGCAGAGATGCGGCTAGCCCCGGCGAGCAGTACTTC
TRBD1 TRBJ1-1 NA TRBV7-9 CASSPRQGIWAEAFF TGTGCCAGCAGCCCACGACAGGGGATCTGGGCTGAAGCTTTCTTT
TRBD2 TRBJ2-1 few TRBV29-1 CSVEARLAGDGRFF TGCAGCGTTGAAGCTAGACTAGCGGGAGATGGGCGGTTCTTC
NA TRBJ1-5 NA TRBV6-1 CASSEGSVNQPQHF TGTGCCAGCAGTGAAGGGTCAGTGAATCAGCCCCAGCATTTT
NA TRBJ2-2 NA TRBV9 CASSVGLPVTGELFF TGTGCCAGCAGCGTAGGTCTCCCAGTCACCGGGGAGCTGTTTTTT
TRBD1 TRBJ1-2 NA TRBV5-1 CASSWPGQSYGYTF TGCGCCAGCAGCTGGCCGGGACAGTCCTATGGCTACACCTTC
TRBD1 TRBJ1-4 once TRBV3-1/TRBV3-2 CASSQPQGGKLFF TGTGCCAGCAGCCAACCTCAGGGGGGAAAACTGTTTTTT
TRBD1 TRBJ1-4 NA TRBV9 CASSPGTGYEKLFF TGTGCCAGCAGCCCAGGGACAGGGTATGAAAAACTGTTTTTT
TRBD2 TRBJ2-1 NA TRBV11-3 CASSLGVASGRADEQFF TGTGCCAGCAGCTTAGGGGTGGCTAGCGGGAGGGCCGATGAGCAGTTCTTC
NA TRBJ2-1 NA TRBV24-1 CATSDFRGGFYNEQFF TGTGCCACCAGTGATTTTAGGGGGGGATTTTACAATGAGCAGTTCTTC
NA TRBJ1-2 NA TRBV7-2 CASSLGWENYGYTF TGTGCCAGCAGCTTAGGGTGGGAGAACTATGGCTACACCTTC
NA TRBJ2-1 NA TRBV18 CASHRGPNNEQFF TGTGCCAGCCACCGTGGGCCCAACAATGAGCAGTTCTTC
NA TRBJ1-2 NA TRBV15 CATSYSRGRHGYTF TGTGCCACCAGCTATAGCAGGGGAAGGCATGGCTACACCTTC
NA TRBJ1-1 NA TRBV18 CASSTQLSNTEAFF TGTGCCAGCTCAACCCAGCTCTCGAACACTGAAGCTTTCTTT
NA TRBJ2-1 NA TRBV15 CATSRARTGYNEQFF TGTGCCACCAGCAGAGCGAGAACAGGCTACAATGAGCAGTTCTTC
TRBD1 TRBJ1-4 NA TRBV28 CASSPGTATNEKLFF TGTGCCAGCAGTCCTGGGACAGCAACTAATGAAAAACTGTTTTTT
NA TRBJ1-4 NA TRBV5-5 CASSSGPTIEKLFF TGTGCCAGCAGCTCGGGACCGACGATTGAAAAACTGTTTTTT
NA TRBJ1-2 NA TRBV27 CASRQANYGYTF TGTGCCAGTCGACAGGCAAACTATGGCTACACCTTC
TRBD2 TRBJ2-3 NA TRBV5-1 CASSLASAGIGTQYF TGCGCCAGCAGCTTGGCCTCAGCGGGGATAGGTACGCAGTATTTT
TRBD1 TRBJ2-5 NA TRBV19 CASSTDRAPRETQYF TGTGCCAGTAGTACAGACAGGGCCCCCCGGGAGACCCAGTACTTC
NA TRBJ1-1 NA TRBV20-1 CSASYPSGGSLLDTEAFF TGCAGTGCTAGTTACCCCTCAGGAGGGAGTTTATTGGACACTGAAGCTTTCTTT
TRBD2 TRBJ2-7 NA TRBV30 CAWNSLAVSSYEQYF TGTGCCTGGAACAGCCTAGCGGTGAGCTCCTACGAGCAGTACTTC
NA TRBJ2-7 few TRBV12-3/TRBV12-4 CASSSSGFEQYF TGTGCCAGCAGTTCCTCAGGGTTCGAGCAGTACTTC
TRBD2 TRBJ2-7 NA TRBV28 CASNPGLAGGLSYEQYF TGTGCCAGCAATCCCGGACTAGCGGGAGGGCTCTCCTACGAGCAGTACTTC